The source of this T cell receptor (beta chain) is a study of Graves' ophthalmopathy and Graves' hyperthyroidism. General study results and limits: Blood samples also showed most expanded thyroid clonotypes exceeding 0.001 frequency. Forecasting of ophthalmopathy progression by the model achieved over 55% sensitivity and around 72% specificity.

Germline-derived CDR1 and CDR2 are WSHSY and SAAADI. Deletions cut 2 bases from V and 4 bases from J, with 5 bases between. This CDR3 contains 12 residues. As to this clonotype: Its antigen is unidentified.

Amplification of the TCR beta CDR3 regions used RNA transcripts (as template). HTBI-primed first-round RT-PCR preceded second-round multiplex PCR. Each CDR3 protein gets one entry after TCRdb re-called the multiplex PCR reads with MiXCR. This sample has around 660,000 distinct CDR3 sequences, with approximately 39% found just once. The specimen sequenced was peripheral blood. The sequence was collected from an adult man with Graves' ophthalmopathy. V usage is TRBV10-2 and J usage is TRBJ1-2, with unresolved D. The CDR3 nucleotides are TGCGCCAGCAGTGAGGGTTTCTATGGCTACACCTTC. Its translation: CASSEGFYGYTF.